The 18 T cell receptor beta chains reported below all come from one sample, sequenced in a study of glioma-infiltrating T cells after dendritic cell vaccination. Described time point: after dendritic cell vaccination, including at tumor progression/relapse. The method was immunoSEQ multiplex PCR; TCRdb's version includes in-frame clones alone and lacks a portion of them. Of about 58,000 clones listed, more than 70% are singletons. The material sequenced was blood, taken after dendritic cell vaccination. The receptors were gathered from a human donor with glioblastoma.

This chain uses TRBV9 with TRBJ1-2; 10 nucleotides match TRBD1. The CDR3 has 19 residues. Germline loops: CDR1 SGDLS, CDR2 YYNGEE. V lost 4 bases and J lost 1; bases outside the gene matches: 16. CDR3 residues: CASSPRGGDRGPLNYGYTF. In DNA form, the CDR3 reads TGTGCCAGCAGCCCCAGGGGGGGGGACAGGGGACCACTTAACTATGGCTACACCTTC.

Here the CDR3 DNA reads TGCGCCAGCAGCCCTGACAGGTCCTATGGCTACACCTTC. Encoded protein: CASSPDRSYGYTF. V is TRBV4-1 and J is TRBJ1-2; possible D gene TRBD1, 6 bases. This CDR3 comprises 13 residues. Germline CDR1 MGHRA, CDR2 YSYEKL. The germline V and J ends were trimmed by 4 bases and 4 bases, with 10 bases remaining between them.

V and J are TRBV6-5 and TRBJ2-7, with 9 nucleotides matching TRBD1. This CDR3 is built from 13 residues. Germline V gene sequence: CDR1 MNHEY, CDR2 SVGAGI. Trimming removed 6 bases from V and 4 bases from J; junction bases left unmatched: 4. CDR3 sequence: CASSPTGGYEQYF. The CDR3 nucleotides read TGTGCCAGCAGCCCGACAGGGGGATACGAGCAGTACTTC.

This sequence joins TRBV25-1 and TRBJ2-3, with 9 nucleotides matching TRBD2. The CDR3 is made up of 16 amino acids. In germline, CDR1 is MGHDK, CDR2 SYGVNS. The ends lost 5 bases at V and 1 base at J; junction bases unmatched: 7. For the CDR3, the DNA is TGTGCCAGCAGTAGGGAAGCGGGGGGCGGCACAGATACGCAGTATTTT. This codes for CASSREAGGGTDTQYF.

The chain carries TRBV28 and TRBJ2-5, with a possible D match to TRBD2 (7 bases). Trimming left V 2 bases short and J 7 bases short, with 20 bases between. The length of the CDR3 is 16 residues. Germline V gene lookup returns CDR1 MDHEN and CDR2 SYDVKM. The CDR3 region is CASSLMGGRSPGTQYF. As DNA, the CDR3 is TGTGCCAGCAGTTTAATGGGGGGGCGGTCCCCCGGGACCCAGTACTTC.

This clone was seen once. The chain links TRBV5-8 to TRBJ1-2, with TRBD1 as a possible D gene (5 bases). The V end lost 4 bases, the J end lost 3 bases, and 13 bases lay between the germline ends. Germline V gene sequence: CDR1 SGHTS, CDR2 YDEGEE. The CDR3 runs to 14 residues. DNA for the CDR3: TGTGCCAGCAGCCAAAGGGGTGATTACTATGGCTACACCTTC. It encodes CASSQRGDYYGYTF.

The chain joins TRBV7-9 to TRBJ1-1; D ambiguous. The germline gives CDR1 SEHNR, CDR2 FQNEAQ (reference sequence). Trimming removed 5 bases at V and 1 base at J, with 8 bases between. CDR3 length equals 13 residues. DNA of the CDR3: TGTGCCAGCAGCCAGTCAGGGAACACTGAAGCTTTCTTT. Translated: CASSQSGNTEAFF.

The rearrangement joins TRBV5-6 to TRBJ1-3; possible D gene TRBD1, 6 bases. The CDR3 sequence is 14 residues long. Germline assignment: CDR1 SGHDT and CDR2 YYEEEE. Trimming left V 3 bases short and J 2 bases short, with 9 bases between. The CDR3 coding sequence is TGTGCCAGCAGCTCGGGACAAACTGGAAACACCATATATTTT. It translates to CASSSGQTGNTIYF. Supplemented by reference TRBV5-6 and TRBJ1-3, the full variable domain reads DAGVTQSPTHLIKTRGQQVTLRCSPKSGHDTVSWYQQALGQGPQFIFQYYEEEERQRGNFPDRFSGHQFPNYSSELNVNALLLGDSALYLCASSSGQTGNTIYFGEGSWLTVV.

This clone has just one count. The chain joins TRBV9 to TRBJ1-2; the match to TRBD1 covers 11 bases. Germline assignment: CDR1 SGDLS and CDR2 YYNGEE. The CDR3 contains 17 residues. J was trimmed by 1 base and V by 2 bases; bases with no gene match: 7. The CDR3 is CASSVSDRGRDNYGYTF. The CDR3 nucleotides are TGTGCCAGCAGCGTCTCGGACAGGGGGCGAGATAACTATGGCTACACCTTC.

CDR3 protein: CASSTGINEKLFF. For the CDR3, the DNA is TGTGCCAGCTCGACAGGGATTAATGAAAAACTGTTTTTT. V usage is TRBV28 and J usage is TRBJ1-4, with 7 bases aligning to TRBD1. The germline gives CDR1 MDHEN, CDR2 SYDVKM. The junction had 4 bases not matched to a gene; V was cut back by 8 bases and J by 4 bases. This CDR3 has 13 residues.

For the CDR3, the DNA is TGCGCCAGCAGTGAGTCGGGCAGGGTAACGAACACTGAAGCTTTCTTT. It is translated as CASSESGRVTNTEAFF. V is TRBV10-2 and J is TRBJ1-1; a weak D match, TRBD1 (5 bases). CDR3 length: 16 amino acids. Germline V gives CDR1 WSHSY, CDR2 SAAADI. The germline V and J ends were trimmed by 0 bases and 1 base, with 12 bases remaining between them.

The chain combines TRBV7-6 with TRBJ2-5; D uncertain. The CDR3 covers 13 residues. CDR1 is SGHVS, CDR2 FNYEAQ, per germline. The V gene lost 5 bases and the J gene lost 5 bases, with 12 bases spanning the gap. In DNA, the CDR3 is TGTGCCAGCAGCCCTTTTGGGCTCGAGACCCAGTACTTC. This sequence encodes CASSPFGLETQYF.

The J gene is TRBJ2-4, the V gene TRBV7-9, with D uncertain. V lost 1 base, J lost 4 bases, and 14 bases lay in between. Germline CDR1 and CDR2: SEHNR and FQNEAQ (reference sequence). The CDR3 runs to 16 residues. The DNA for the CDR3 is TGTGCCAGCAGCTTAGGTACTTTGGGCAGGAAAAACATTCAGTACTTC. This sequence encodes CASSLGTLGRKNIQYF.

The rearrangement uses TRBV4-1 and TRBJ2-5, with 11 bases identical to TRBD2. The germline CDR1 and CDR2 sequences are MGHRA and YSYEKL. V lost 6 bases and J lost 5; bases outside the gene matches: 11. This CDR3 comprises 16 residues. CDR3 nucleotides: TGCGCCAGCAGACGACTAGCGGGGTCCGTGGTGGAGACCCAGTACTTC. This sequence encodes CASRRLAGSVVETQYF.

The rearrangement joins TRBV6-5 to TRBJ1-2; 7 bases map to TRBD1. This CDR3 is 13 amino acids long. Germline trimming cut 5 bases from V and 4 bases from J; bases unmatched to any gene: 4. CDR1 is MNHEY and CDR2 is SVGAGI in the germline V gene. CDR3 loop: CASSHRTGYGYTF. The CDR3 DNA reads as TGTGCCAGCAGTCACAGGACAGGCTATGGCTACACCTTC.

The chain employs TRBV11-2 and TRBJ2-7; 7 bases match TRBD1. After removal of 4 bases from V and 0 bases from J, the junction contained 15 bases not matched to a gene. The CDR3 extends over 18 amino acids. Germline CDR1 reads SGHAT; CDR2 reads FQNNGV. The DNA for the CDR3 is TGTGCCAGCAGCTCACTCCCCTATAAGACAGGGAGCTCCTACGAGCAGTACTTC. Translation: CASSSLPYKTGSSYEQYF.

The CDR3 spells CSVEDLWTQYF. The CDR3 region has the DNA TGCAGCGTTGAAGATCTTTGGACCCAGTACTTC. This sequence joins TRBV29-1 and TRBJ2-5; no definite D call. CDR3 length equals 11 residues. Germline V lookup: CDR1 SQVTM, CDR2 ANQGSEA. V lost 0 bases, J lost 7 bases, and 6 bases lay in between. Together with reference TRBV29-1 and TRBJ2-5, the CDR3 gives the full variable domain: SAVISQKPSRDICQRGTSLTIQCQVDSQVTMMFWYRQQPGQSLTLIATANQGSEATYESGFVIDKFPISRPNLTFSTLTVSNMSPEDSSIYLCSVEDLWTQYFGPGTRLLVL.

The chain combines TRBV28 with TRBJ1-2, with D uncertain. Trimming shortened V by 3 bases and J by 4 bases, and 6 bases separated the two germline ends. The CDR3 totals 12 residues. Germline V gives CDR1 MDHEN, CDR2 SYDVKM. CDR3 loop: CASSFGSYGYTF. CDR3 DNA sequence: TGTGCCAGCAGTTTCGGGAGCTATGGCTACACCTTC.